The 19 T cell receptor beta chains below all came from one sample that was sequenced in a study of blood T cells in healthy people across ages. Together with a sample-barcoded 5' primer, a J-beta primer mix was included in a second PCR lasting about 7 to 11 cycles. MiXCR, run by TCRdb on the 5' RACE reads, gives a single entry per CDR3 protein. The sample consists of some 1,800,000 distinct CDR3 sequences, around 42% of them appearing once. The sample comprised blood. All receptors come from a human donor in good health.

The chain couples TRBV2 to TRBJ2-1, with TRBD2 matching over 7 bases. CDR1 and CDR2 from the germline V gene are SNHLY and FYNNEI. V lost 3 bases to trimming and J lost 1 base; unmatched junction nucleotides: 3. The CDR3 spans 15 residues. The CDR3 sequence: CASSEGLFSYNEQFF. In DNA, the CDR3 is TGTGCCAGCAGTGAGGGACTATTTTCCTACAATGAGCAGTTCTTC.

In the case of this clonotype: The junction differs from germline at one of its ends, possibly a read error. The rearrangement joins TRBV4-1 to TRBJ2-1; D is undetermined. The CDR3 is made up of 17 amino acids. Germline V gene lookup returns CDR1 MGHRA and CDR2 YSYEKL. The CDR3 loop is CASQTGSFLNSYNEQFF. The CDR3 DNA reads TGCGCCAGTCAAACCGGGTCTTTCCTTAACTCCTACAACGAGCAGTTCTTC.

This clonotype was counted between two and nine times. This chain joins TRBV7-3 and TRBJ2-3; the match to TRBD1 covers 8 bases. The germline V gene has CDR1 SGHTA and CDR2 FQGTGA. This CDR3 region has 16 residues. The V gene end was trimmed by 5 bases and the J gene end by 5 bases; junction bases not matched to a gene: 12. The CDR3 DNA reads TGTGCCAGCAGCCCCCTAGACAGGGGCCTAAGAGATACGCAGTATTTT. Translated: CASSPLDRGLRDTQYF.

The chain uses TRBV11-2 and TRBJ2-3; the match to TRBD1 covers 10 bases. Trimming took 3 bases from V and 1 from J; bases not matched to a gene: 10. The CDR3 consists of 18 residues. Germline lookup yields CDR1 SGHAT and CDR2 FQNNGV. The CDR3 sequence is CASSFQRTGGRGTDTQYF. Written as DNA, the CDR3 is TGTGCCAGCAGCTTTCAACGGACAGGGGGGAGAGGCACAGATACGCAGTATTTT.

This clonotype turned up a few times. The genes are TRBV27 and TRBJ1-2; D gene uncertain. The CDR3 length is 14 residues. The V end was cut by 0 bases, the J end by 4 bases, with 9 bases between. The V gene's germline CDR1 is MNHEY and CDR2 SMNVEV (reference sequence). CDR3 DNA: TGTGCCAGCAGTTTATCGGGCCCGGGCTATGGCTACACCTTC. This translates into CASSLSGPGYGYTF.

This clonotype was seen a handful of times. J is TRBJ1-2 and V is TRBV4-3; maybe TRBD1 (5 bases). CDR1 is LGHNA, CDR2 YSLEER, per germline. The CDR3 runs 14 residues. V was pared by 3 bases and J by 2 bases, with 10 bases between. CDR3: CASSQGPENYGYTF. In DNA, the CDR3 is TGCGCCAGCAGCCAGGGGCCTGAAAACTATGGCTACACCTTC.

This clonotype has a handful of counts. The rearrangement uses TRBV29-1 and TRBJ2-5; D is uncertain. Trimming took off 5 bases at V and 1 base at J, with 11 bases between the two ends. Germline loops: CDR1 SQVTM, CDR2 ANQGSEA. The CDR3 is 13 amino acids. The CDR3 sequence: CSVLPSGQETQYF. CDR3 in DNA: TGCAGCGTTTTGCCTTCCGGCCAAGAGACCCAGTACTTC. Based on the CDR3 plus reference TRBV29-1 and TRBJ2-5, the full variable domain is SAVISQKPSRDICQRGTSLTIQCQVDSQVTMMFWYRQQPGQSLTLIATANQGSEATYESGFVIDKFPISRPNLTFSTLTVSNMSPEDSSIYLCSVLPSGQETQYFGPGTRLLVL.

The chain recombines TRBV9 with TRBJ2-1, with D uncertain. The V and J ends lost 3 bases and 5 bases respectively, with 9 bases between them. Germline V gene sequence: CDR1 SGDLS, CDR2 YYNGEE. The CDR3 length is 13 residues. The CDR3 loop is CASSAISNNEQFF. The CDR3 coding sequence is TGTGCCAGCAGCGCAATATCAAACAATGAGCAGTTCTTC.

This chain uses TRBV6-2 or TRBV6-3 with TRBJ2-7; no clear D. The CDR3 is made up of 14 amino acids. CDR1 is MNHEY and CDR2 is SVGEGT in the germline V gene. V lost 7 bases and J lost 3, with 16 bases in between. The CDR3 is CASNRPAENYEQYF. The CDR3 DNA is TGTGCCAGCAACAGACCCGCGGAGAACTACGAGCAGTACTTC.

The table lists this clonotype with a few counts. The CDR3 DNA follows: TGTGCCAGCAGCTTGGGGACAGGGAAGGGCTACGAGCAGTACTTC. This gives the protein CASSLGTGKGYEQYF. The J gene is TRBJ2-7, the V gene TRBV5-6; 8 nucleotides align to TRBD1. Germline V gene data show CDR1 as SGHDT and CDR2 as YYEEEE. With V trimmed by 0 bases and J by 3 bases, 5 bases remained unmatched. The CDR3 loop spans 15 amino acids.

This clonotype was seen more than once but under ten times. This chain uses TRBV20-1 with TRBJ2-1; 9 nucleotides match TRBD2. Germline CDR1 and CDR2: DFQATT and SNEGSKA (reference sequence). The CDR3 is made up of 15 amino acids. V shed 7 bases, J shed 9 bases, and the junction held 16 bases outside the gene matches. The CDR3 sequence is CSEGEAGGPRTEQFF. CDR3 in DNA: TGCAGTGAGGGCGAGGCGGGGGGGCCTCGGACTGAGCAGTTCTTC.

This clonotype was seen more than once but under ten times. CDR3 sequence: CASRHRLAKNIQYF. CDR3 in DNA: TGTGCCAGCAGACACAGGCTAGCCAAAAACATTCAGTACTTC. The rearrangement links TRBV6-8 to TRBJ2-4; perhaps TRBD1 as D (5 bases). The CDR3 runs to 14 residues. CDR1 and CDR2 from the germline V gene are MNHGY and SAAAGT. Trimming pared 6 bases from V and 0 bases from J, leaving 9 bases between.

This clonotype was seen repeatedly, ten times or more. The V gene is TRBV27, the J gene TRBJ1-1; D is undetermined. The CDR3 totals 13 residues. Trimming removed 3 bases from V and 0 bases from J, with 5 bases in between. CDR1 and CDR2 from the germline V gene are MNHEY and SMNVEV (reference sequence). The CDR3 here is CASSFYMNTEAFF. The CDR3 nucleotides read TGTGCCAGCAGTTTCTACATGAACACTGAAGCTTTCTTT.

The chain has TRBV28 and TRBJ2-3; D uncertain. This CDR3 has 16 amino acids. V was pared by 3 bases and J by 1 base, with 14 bases between. The germline V gene encodes CDR1 MDHEN and CDR2 SYDVKM. The CDR3 DNA follows: TGTGCCAGCAGTTTTGTGACCGGGCTAGGCACAGATACGCAGTATTTT. Its translation is CASSFVTGLGTDTQYF.

The chain combines TRBV9 with TRBJ1-2; tentative D call: TRBD1 (6 bases). Germline CDR1 SGDLS, CDR2 YYNGEE. The CDR3 spans 14 residues. Between the trimmed V and J ends, which lost 0 bases and 3 bases, there was a span of 9 bases. CDR3 region: CASSVDQGHYGYTF. The CDR3 coding sequence is TGTGCCAGCAGCGTAGATCAGGGGCACTATGGCTACACCTTC.

The chain joins TRBV7-2 to TRBJ2-4; D ambiguous. Between the trimmed V and J ends, which lost 8 bases and 0 bases, there was a span of 8 bases. The CDR3 consists of 13 residues. CDR1 and CDR2 (germline): SGHTA, FQGNSA. Here the CDR3 DNA reads TGTGCCAGCGAACCCTTAGCCAAAAACATTCAGTACTTC. Translated: CASEPLAKNIQYF.

This clonotype appeared a few times. This chain links TRBV27 with TRBJ2-7; D is unclear. The V gene's germline CDR1 is MNHEY and CDR2 SMNVEV (reference sequence). This CDR3 spans 14 amino acids. V was trimmed by 5 bases and J by 2 bases, leaving 13 bases between them. The chain's CDR3 is CASSLDGVTYEQYF. For the CDR3, the DNA is TGTGCCAGCAGTCTGGATGGGGTAACCTACGAGCAGTACTTC.

This clonotype was seen more than once but under ten times. The chain links TRBV14 to TRBJ2-7; 11 bases align to TRBD2. J was trimmed by 6 bases and V by 4 bases; bases with no gene match: 8. The length of the CDR3 is 15 residues. Germline V gene lookup returns CDR1 SGHDN and CDR2 FVKESK. CDR3 sequence reads: CASSPLAGVAGEQYF. CDR3 sequence (DNA): TGTGCCAGCAGCCCACTAGCGGGGGTAGCCGGCGAGCAGTACTTC.

V gene TRBV28 combines with J gene TRBJ1-1; tentative D call: TRBD1 (5 bases). CDR3 length equals 13 residues. The V and J ends lost 7 bases and 8 bases respectively, with 17 bases between them. Germline V CDR1 and CDR2: MDHEN, SYDVKM. This chain's CDR3 is CASKPVSRGEAFF. The CDR3 DNA is TGTGCCAGCAAGCCTGTCTCGAGGGGAGAAGCTTTCTTT. Full variable domain (outside the CDR3, taken from reference TRBV28 and TRBJ1-1): DVKVTQSSRYLVKRTGEKVFLECVQDMDHENMFWYRQDPGLGLRLIYFSYDVKMKEKGDIPEGYSVSREKKERFSLILESASTNQTSMYLCASKPVSRGEAFFGQGTRLTVV.